The next 20 T cell receptor beta chains were all read from a single sample in a study of T cells in Graves' hyperthyroidism and ophthalmopathy. RNA transcripts gave rise to amplified TCR beta CDR3 regions. The TCR CDR3 was amplified in a first-round RT-PCR using the HTBI primer set. TCRdb analysed the multiplex PCR reads with MiXCR anew, one entry per CDR3 protein. The data show over 450,000 distinct CDR3 sequences, approximately 17% seen once. Sequenced: blood. The receptors were gathered from a woman aged 18-29 years with Graves' ophthalmopathy.

This clonotype was seen ten or more times. This chain joins TRBV27 and TRBJ1-6; no clear D. The ends were cut back, 6 bases at V and 7 bases at J, with 13 bases in the middle. Per germline, CDR1 MNHEY and CDR2 SMNVEV (reference sequence). CDR3 length: 14 residues. CDR3 DNA sequence: TGTGCCAGCAGCCGGATTGGGGAAAATTCACCCCTCCACTTT. It yields the protein CASSRIGENSPLHF.

This clonotype was detected only a few times. This chain links TRBV4-2 with TRBJ2-7, with 8 bases fitting TRBD2. This CDR3 has 15 residues. Germline-derived CDR1 and CDR2 are LGHNA and YNFKEQ. Trimming took 3 bases from V and 0 from J; bases not matched to a gene: 4. CDR3 sequence reads: CASSQGLAGSYEQYF. Here the CDR3 DNA reads TGTGCCAGCAGCCAGGGGCTAGCGGGCTCCTACGAGCAGTACTTC.

This clonotype was seen just once. For the CDR3, the DNA is TGTGCCAGCAGTGACACCCCTGCCACTGAAGCTTTCTTT. Translation: CASSDTPATEAFF. The V and J genes are TRBV6-2 or TRBV6-3 and TRBJ1-1; D gene ambiguous. Germline V CDR1 and CDR2: MNHEY, SVGEGT. Trimming took off 5 bases at V and 4 bases at J, with 11 bases between the two ends. The CDR3 runs 13 residues.

This clonotype has ten or more counts. The chain is built from TRBV11-2 and TRBJ2-7; possible D gene TRBD2, 5 bases. V was clipped by 1 base and J by 3 bases, with 13 bases between them. There are 15 residues in the CDR3. CDR1 is SGHAT, CDR2 FQNNGV, per germline. The CDR3 DNA sequence: TGTGCCAGCAGCTTAGCGGGGTGGGCCGACTACGAGCAGTACTTC. It translates to CASSLAGWADYEQYF.

In this sample, this clonotype turned up a few times. The CDR3 bases are TGTGCCAGCAGCTTAGACCCCTGGGACAGGGTATGGGAGACCCAGTACTTC. Its translation: CASSLDPWDRVWETQYF. This chain links TRBV7-8 with TRBJ2-5; 9 bases fit TRBD1. The junction had 11 bases not matched to a gene; V was cut back by 1 base and J by 5 bases. The length of the CDR3 is 17 residues. From germline, CDR1 is SGHVS and CDR2 FQNEAQ.

CDR3 amino acids: CASSGGGTYNEQFF. The CDR3 DNA is TGTGCCAGTAGCGGCGGGGGAACCTACAATGAGCAGTTCTTC. This sequence joins TRBV19 and TRBJ2-1, with 7 bases aligning to TRBD2. CDR1 LNHDA and CDR2 SQIVND come from the germline V gene (reference sequence). J lost 2 bases, V lost 6 bases, and 4 bases had no gene match. CDR3 length equals 14 residues.

This clonotype has a handful of counts. The V call is TRBV6-1, the J call TRBJ2-7; the D gene is possibly TRBD1 (6 bases). V was trimmed by 2 bases and J by 6 bases, leaving 11 bases between them. The germline V gene has CDR1 MNHNS and CDR2 SASEGT. This CDR3 comprises 13 residues. The CDR3 DNA reads as TGTGCCAGCAGTGAAAGGGCAGGGGCCGAGCAGTACTTC. Translation: CASSERAGAEQYF.

This clonotype was detected only a few times. CDR3 region: CASGTATNYGYTF. The CDR3 coding sequence is TGTGCTAGCGGGACTGCTACTAACTATGGCTACACCTTC. The chain is built from TRBV12-5 and TRBJ1-2; a possible D gene is TRBD1 (5 bases). This CDR3 is 13 amino acids long. CDR1 LGHNT and CDR2 FRNRAP come from the germline V gene. The V end was cut by 9 bases, the J end by 0 bases, with 11 bases between.

The chain recombines TRBV7-9 with TRBJ1-3, with TRBD1 identical over 7 bases. The germline V gene encodes CDR1 SEHNR and CDR2 FQNEAQ (reference sequence). This CDR3 is built from 16 residues. After removal of 5 bases from V and 4 bases from J, the junction contained 11 bases not matched to a gene. CDR3 sequence (DNA): TGTGCCAGCAGCCCTGCCGAGGGGGCGAGAGGAAACACCATATATTTT. It is translated as CASSPAEGARGNTIYF.

The sample holds many counts of this clonotype. V gene TRBV20-1 combines with J gene TRBJ2-7; no clear D gene. Germline V CDR1 and CDR2: DFQATT, SNEGSKA (reference sequence). V lost 5 bases to trimming and J lost 1 base, with 24 bases between them. The CDR3 sequence is 17 residues long. CDR3: CSAHSSKGGSLSYEQYF. Written as DNA, the CDR3 is TGCAGTGCTCATTCTTCTAAGGGTGGTAGCCTATCCTACGAGCAGTACTTC.

This clonotype was detected a few times. The genes are TRBV7-2 and TRBJ1-3; 7 bases match TRBD1. With V trimmed by 5 bases and J by 0 bases, 7 bases remained unmatched. Per the germline V gene, CDR1 is SGHTA and CDR2 is FQGNSA. The CDR3 runs 16 residues. The CDR3 sequence is CASSRQGISSGNTIYF. Here the CDR3 DNA reads TGTGCCAGCAGCCGACAGGGAATTAGCTCTGGAAACACCATATATTTT. The full variable domain, with the rest looked up from reference TRBV7-2 and TRBJ1-3, is GAGVSQSPSNKVTEKGKDVELRCDPISGHTALYWYRQSLGQGLEFLIYFQGNSAPDKSGLPSDRFSAERTGGSVSTLTIQRTQQEDSAVYLCASSRQGISSGNTIYFGEGSWLTVV.

This clonotype was counted a few times. The J gene is TRBJ2-4, the V gene TRBV20-1; no firm D call. Trimming took 2 bases from V and 7 from J, leaving 9 bases between them. Germline CDR1 is DFQATT and CDR2 is SNEGSKA (reference sequence). This CDR3 comprises 12 residues. CDR3 DNA: TGCAGTGCTAGACCTGAGCCGAACATTCAGTACTTC. This codes for CSARPEPNIQYF.

This clonotype was recorded many times. The chain joins TRBV28 to TRBJ1-2; D uncertain. This CDR3 spans 14 amino acids. V gave up 1 base and J gave up 7 bases, with 13 bases separating them. The V gene's germline CDR1 is MDHEN and CDR2 SYDVKM. The CDR3 sequence is CASSLLGFSSGYTF. The CDR3 nucleotides read TGTGCCAGCAGTTTATTGGGGTTCTCATCTGGCTACACCTTC.

A few counts support this clonotype. The chain employs TRBV6-1 and TRBJ2-3; the D is unclear. The CDR3 totals 13 residues. Trimming pared 6 bases from V and 2 bases from J, leaving 9 bases between. Looked up from germline, CDR1 is MNHNS and CDR2 is SASEGT. The CDR3 bases are TGTGCCAGCAGATTAACTCCCACAGATACGCAGTATTTT. Its protein product is CASRLTPTDTQYF.

This clonotype was detected a few times. This chain links TRBV25-1 with TRBJ1-3, with 8 bases identical to TRBD1. This CDR3 is built from 16 residues. Germline loops: CDR1 MGHDK, CDR2 SYGVNS. J lost 4 bases, V lost 1 base, and 6 bases had no gene match. The CDR3 DNA reads as TGTGCCAGCAGTGAATGGCAGGGGGCGACAGGAAACACCATATATTTT. This gives the protein CASSEWQGATGNTIYF.

A remark on this clonotype: A much more abundant neighbour one base away suggests this may be a read error. The chain combines TRBV6-1 with TRBJ2-5; D gene uncertain. The CDR3 spans 14 residues. Germline CDR1 and CDR2: MNHNS and SASEGT. In nucleotides, the CDR3 is TGTGCCGGCAGTGAGGTGACGTACCAAGAGACCCAGTACTTC. This gives the protein CAGSEVTYQETQYF.

V usage is TRBV10-3 and J usage is TRBJ1-2; D remains unclear. Germline CDR1 and CDR2: ENHRY and SYGVKD. V lost 0 bases and J lost 0, with 8 bases in between. CDR3 length: 15 amino acids. The CDR3 sequence: CAISESSGTNYGYTF. The CDR3, as DNA: TGTGCCATCAGTGAGTCGAGCGGGACTAACTATGGCTACACCTTC.

This clonotype was recorded many times. The chain joins TRBV11-2 to TRBJ2-7, with 8 nucleotides matching TRBD1. V lost 4 bases, J lost 5 bases, and 4 bases stayed unmatched. The V gene's germline CDR1 is SGHAT and CDR2 FQNNGV. This CDR3 region has 13 residues. The CDR3 protein is CASSSGQGNEQYF. CDR3 nucleotide sequence: TGTGCCAGCAGCTCAGGACAGGGTAACGAGCAGTACTTC.

This clonotype was found a few times. V and J are TRBV6-1 and TRBJ1-1, with D possibly matching TRBD1 (5 bases). The CDR3 is 13 amino acids. The germline V gene has CDR1 MNHNS and CDR2 SASEGT. V lost 8 bases and J 4 bases, leaving 14 bases between the germline ends. The CDR3 coding sequence is TGTGCCAGCCGCCCCAGGGTCAGCACTGAAGCTTTCTTT. This encodes CASRPRVSTEAFF.

In this sample, this clonotype turned up many times. The chain couples TRBV12-3 or TRBV12-4 to TRBJ2-3, with 7 positions matching TRBD1. The CDR3 length is 16 residues. Trimming cost V 3 bases and J 0 bases; bases outside gene matches: 6. The DNA for the CDR3 is TGTGCCAGCAGTTTCGAGACAGGGCCTAGCACAGATACGCAGTATTTT. This gives the protein CASSFETGPSTDTQYF.